This TCR beta chain was captured by sequencing in a study of identical twins (dated by TCRdb to 2016 to 2018). A note on the overall study: To test whether fetal clonotypes persist, the study used deep sequencing on TCR alpha and beta repertoires from monozygotic twins, unrelated adults of various ages, and cord blood. To rule out contamination, replicate twin experiments were performed at different times with different library preparation protocols.

What the work shows at the level of the full study, not this receptor alone: A weaker excess of twin sharing was found in beta out-of-frame sequences because the signal-to-noise ratio was lowered by fewer shared sequences. Zero-insertion analyses could be partly confounded by invariant T cells such as MAIT and iNKT, although diverse VJ usage argued against such confounding for most clonotypes. Out-of-frame TCR alpha sharing in monozygotic twins was systematically underestimated by recombination models, whereas sharing between unrelated individuals was in agreement with the recombination models. Abundant cord blood beta clonotypes carried fewer insertions; young adult naive repertoires showed a weaker similar trend, while memory repertoires showed none. Compared with coincidental sharing between unrelated individuals, an excess of low generation-probability sequences was observed among out-of-frame TCR alpha sequences shared between twins. Because the same donors could not be followed over many years, the conclusions relied on cross-sectional statistical analysis.

In its sample, this clonotype was seen a few times. Its antigen remains unidentified. Per-nucleotide qualities are absent, and no much larger clonotype sits a single base away. Every donor was a healthy Caucasian. Three pairs of female monozygotic twins, all aged roughly 18 to 29 years, were included in the twin cohort. Positive isolation kits from Invitrogen were used to isolate CD4+ and CD8+ T cell populations. Libraries were made using 5' RACE. The data were produced on an Illumina HiSeq 2000. Template switching introduced a universal primer binding site; the final cDNA contained a unique molecular identifier, enabling accurate counting of TCR cDNA molecules. Specific primers in the conserved constant-segment region were used to synthesize first-strand cDNA for TCR alpha and beta chains. To control for contamination, each cDNA library was double barcoded with a SMART-Mk sample barcode plus Illumina barcodes. TruSeq adapter sequences and Illumina sample barcodes were added in two successive PCR steps. The Illumina HiSeq platform was used with custom primers to sequence TCR alpha and beta cDNA libraries. Per the original workflow: Unique molecular identifiers were extracted from raw reads with MiGEC, and CDR3 positions were determined with MiXCR. Recombination models were inferred per individual with the repgenHMM and IGoR tools using an EM algorithm. Shared clonotype analysis was performed with the tcR package in R, normalizing sharing by the product of cloneset sizes. To study raw recombination free of thymic and clonal selection effects, out-of-frame nonproductive sequences were analyzed. Clones were called with MiXCR by TCRdb after fastp trimmed the public reads at Q25, and only in-frame beta chains were retained. Each entry merges the rows of one CDR3 protein and shows their most common DNA and genes. The V and J calls and clone size come from TCRdb's table, not from the authors' own analysis. This sample comprises more than 400,000 distinct CDR3 sequences, roughly 15% of them detected only once. Of the sample, nearly 0.45% falls within the top ten clones.

The data also belong to a second study, concerning yellow fever vaccine responses in identical twins. Looking at the second paper: According to the authors, in identical twins the way T cells responded to vaccination appeared partly convergent and partly personalized. Focusing on identical twins, the study followed the T cell clones that responded to the vaccine, and did so with precision.

The material sequenced was CD4+ T cells sorted from blood. The clonotype comes from a woman aged 18-29 years in good health.

The nucleotide sequence reads TGCAGCGTGGGGGGGGGCGGCGGCACAGATACGCAGTATTTT. Its translation reads: CSVGGGGGTDTQYF. The chain uses TRBV29-1 and TRBJ2-3; the D region possibly corresponds to TRBD2 (7 bases align). Including the terminal cysteine and phenylalanine, the CDR3 comprises 14 residues. The read is trimmed to its CDR3 DNA, 42 bases read in frame from base 1. The germline V gene yields SQVTM for CDR1 and ANQGSEA for CDR2. The trim is 6 bases for V and 1 base for J, with a gap of 14 bases between the germline ends.